This is a list of T cell receptor beta chains from one sample in a study of metastatic and nonmetastatic thyroid tumors. TCRdb recomputed clones from the PCR reads via MiXCR. The table has approximately 10,000 clones, roughly 15% seen once; the top ten hold around 5.7%. What was sequenced was blood. The receptors were gathered from a female donor with papillary thyroid cancer or a benign thyroid nodule (not recorded which). Some clones in this sample may be carry-over from other donors' samples. CDR3s include the opening cysteine and the closing phenylalanine or tryptophan. Fields, in order: D gene, CDR3 length, J gene, V gene, CDR3 protein. D genes are given only for firm matches.

D: -
length: 12
J: TRBJ2-3
V: TRBV7-2
CDR3: CASSPRTGPRYF

D: -
length: 14
J: TRBJ1-2
V: TRBV28
CDR3: CASTTGRLYYGYTF

D: TRBD2
length: 17
J: TRBJ2-7
V: TRBV7-9
CDR3: CASSSPSTSGTGAEQYF

D: TRBD1
length: 14
J: TRBJ1-6
V: TRBV19
CDR3: CASKKTGVGSPLHF

D: -
length: 12
J: TRBJ1-2
V: TRBV20-1
CDR3: CSARERTYGYTF

D: -
length: 13
J: TRBJ1-1
V: TRBV28
CDR3: CASKGSLNTEAFF

D: -
length: 13
J: TRBJ2-2
V: TRBV7-6
CDR3: CASSLRTTGELFF

D: -
length: 13
J: TRBJ2-2
V: TRBV3-1
CDR3: CASSQEPRWELFF

D: -
length: 14
J: TRBJ2-5
V: TRBV27
CDR3: CASSFDRSQETQYF

D: TRBD1
length: 15
J: TRBJ1-1
V: TRBV4-1
CDR3: CASSSRTGLNTEAFF